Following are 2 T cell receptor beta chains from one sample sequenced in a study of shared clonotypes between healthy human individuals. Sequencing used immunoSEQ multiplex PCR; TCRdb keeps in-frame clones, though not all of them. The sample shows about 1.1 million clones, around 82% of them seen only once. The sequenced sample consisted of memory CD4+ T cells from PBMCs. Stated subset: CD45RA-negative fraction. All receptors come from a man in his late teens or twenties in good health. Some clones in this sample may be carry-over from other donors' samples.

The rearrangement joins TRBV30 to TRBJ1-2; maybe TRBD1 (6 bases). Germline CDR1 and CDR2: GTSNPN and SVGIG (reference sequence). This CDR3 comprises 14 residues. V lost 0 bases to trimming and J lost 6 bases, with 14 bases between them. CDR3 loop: CAWSVGGPSDGYTF. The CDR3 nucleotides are TGTGCCTGGAGTGTGGGGGGGCCAAGCGATGGCTACACCTTC.

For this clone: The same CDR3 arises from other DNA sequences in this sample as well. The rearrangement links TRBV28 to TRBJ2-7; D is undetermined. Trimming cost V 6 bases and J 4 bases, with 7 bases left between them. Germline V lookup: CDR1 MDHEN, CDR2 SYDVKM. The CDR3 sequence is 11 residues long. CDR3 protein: CASSSRYEQYF. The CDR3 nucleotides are TGTGCCAGCAGCAGCCGGTACGAGCAGTACTTC.